This is a list of T cell receptor beta chains from one sample in a study of T cell responses to AZD1222 COVID-19 vaccine. Here immunoSEQ multiplex PCR was the method, and the copy in TCRdb shows in-frame clones only, minus some. This table holds roughly 100,000 clones, roughly 92% found once. The source was peripheral blood, collected 28 days after the second AZD1222 dose. The receptors were sampled from an adult who received the AZD1222 COVID-19 vaccine. Both conserved end residues are part of each CDR3. D genes are given only for firm matches. The size field is filled for only some rows; it gives once, few, many or a size class.

j_gene | abundance | v_gene | d_gene | CDR3nt | CDR3aa
TRBJ1-2 | - | TRBV28 | - | TGTGCCAGCAGCCAGGGCATGGGGGGTGGCTACACCTTC | CASSQGMGGGYTF
TRBJ1-4 | - | TRBV28 | TRBD1 | TGTGCCATCGGGGGGACAGGAATCAATGAAAAACTGTTTTTT | CAIGGTGINEKLFF
TRBJ2-3 | - | TRBV9 | TRBD2 | TGTGCCAGCAGCGTAGGAGGTAGCGGGAGTGGGGATACGCAGTATTTT | CASSVGGSGSGDTQYF
TRBJ2-7 | - | TRBV28 | - | TGTGCCAGCAGTTTATTAGACCCCTACGAGCAGTACTTC | CASSLLDPYEQYF
TRBJ2-7 | - | TRBV21-1 | - | TGTGCCAGCAGCCAGAAGGCGGATATCTCCTACGAGCAGTACTTC | CASSQKADISYEQYF
TRBJ2-7 | - | TRBV2 | - | TGTGCCAGCAGAACAGACATCTACGAGCAGTACTTC | CASRTDIYEQYF
TRBJ1-6 | - | TRBV3-1/TRBV3-2 | - | TGTGCCAGCAGCCAACTCGGAGGCGAGAATTCACCCCTCCACTTT | CASSQLGGENSPLHF
TRBJ1-3 | - | TRBV4-1 | - | TGCGCCAGCAGCCAAGATGGGGTAGGCAGCTCTGGAAACACCATATATTTT | CASSQDGVGSSGNTIYF
TRBJ2-2 | few | TRBV27 | - | TGTGCCAGCAGTTATCAGGGTGGGACCGGGGAGCTGTTTTTT | CASSYQGGTGELFF
TRBJ2-1 | - | TRBV4-1 | TRBD2 | TGCGCCAGCAGCCAGACCTGGTTGCGCGGGAGACGTCAGGAGCAGTTCTTC | CASSQTWLRGRRQEQFF
TRBJ2-1 | - | TRBV6-1 | TRBD1 | TGTGCCAGCAGTGAAGCGGAAACAGGGGGCTTAGATGAGCAGTTCTTC | CASSEAETGGLDEQFF
TRBJ2-5 | - | TRBV5-1 | TRBD1 | TGCGCCAGCAGCATAACCGCCGGGACAGGGGGGGAGACCCAGTACTTC | CASSITAGTGGETQYF
TRBJ2-2 | - | TRBV6-5 | - | TGTGCCAGCAGCCATGGGGGGGCGAGCGGGGAGCTGTTTTTT | CASSHGGASGELFF
TRBJ2-1 | - | TRBV7-2 | TRBD2 | TGTGCCAGCAGCTACCCGGGACTAGCGTCAAATGAGCAGTTCTTC | CASSYPGLASNEQFF
TRBJ1-1 | few | TRBV7-3 | - | TGTGCCAGCAGCTTAAGCCAGAACACTGAAGCTTTCTTT | CASSLSQNTEAFF
TRBJ1-2 | - | TRBV27 | - | TGTGCCAGCAGTCCCCACTCGACAGTACGATTTTTCTATGGCTACACCTTC | CASSPHSTVRFFYGYTF
TRBJ1-1 | - | TRBV7-9 | - | TGTGCCAGCAGCTTAGCGGCAGGGCGGCACACTGAAGCTTTCTTT | CASSLAAGRHTEAFF
TRBJ1-5 | - | TRBV6-5 | - | TGTGCCAGCGGGCCGGAAGTTGGGTTTAATCAGCCCCAGCATTTT | CASGPEVGFNQPQHF
TRBJ1-4 | - | TRBV30 | - | TGTGCCTGGAGTCGGGGGTTGACAGCTTCTAATGAAAAACTGTTTTTT | CAWSRGLTASNEKLFF
TRBJ1-2 | - | TRBV19 | TRBD1 | TGTGCCAGTAGTATAGGGGACAGGACCCATCTTAACTATGGCTACACCTTC | CASSIGDRTHLNYGYTF
TRBJ1-5 | - | TRBV7-8 | - | TGTGCCAGCAGCCCGGCGCGGGGGGCTGGTCAGCCCCAGCATTTT | CASSPARGAGQPQHF
TRBJ1-6 | - | TRBV3-1/TRBV3-2 | - | TGTGCCAGCAGTCCAGTCTATAATTCACCCCTCCACTTT | CASSPVYNSPLHF
TRBJ2-1 | - | TRBV4-1 | - | TGCGCCAGCAGCGCGGGCGACGAAGGGTACAATGAGCAGTTCTTC | CASSAGDEGYNEQFF
TRBJ2-1 | - | TRBV6-5 | - | TGTGCCAGCAGCCTCGGTGGTTTCTCCTACAATGAGCAGTTCTTC | CASSLGGFSYNEQFF
TRBJ2-7 | - | TRBV18 | TRBD2 | TGTGCCAGCTCACCACCGTATGGGGCGGGGGCCTACGAGCAGTACTTC | CASSPPYGAGAYEQYF
TRBJ2-2 | - | TRBV6-1 | - | TGTGCCAGCAGTGAAAGGGCTAGCGTCGGGGAGCTGTTTTTT | CASSERASVGELFF
TRBJ2-1 | - | TRBV18 | TRBD2 | TGTGCCAGCTCACCAGGGACTAGCGGTTTATACAATGAGCAGTTCTTC | CASSPGTSGLYNEQFF
TRBJ2-1 | few | TRBV28 | TRBD2 | TGTGCCAGCTCTTCCCCAGCCGGGACTAGCGGGAACAATGAGCAGTTCTTC | CASSSPAGTSGNNEQFF
TRBJ1-4 | few | TRBV4-1 | - | TGCGCCAGCAGCCAACCTTCACGAACTAATGAAAAACTGTTTTTT | CASSQPSRTNEKLFF
TRBJ1-1 | - | TRBV6-2/TRBV6-3 | - | TGTGCCAGCAGTTTCCCCCGGACGGGCGGCGGGGTCACTGAAGCTTTCTTT | CASSFPRTGGGVTEAFF
TRBJ2-7 | - | TRBV7-9 | - | TGTGCCAGCAGTTACATTCATGGCAGGGTGAGGGAGCAGTACTTC | CASSYIHGRVREQYF
TRBJ2-1 | - | TRBV6-6 | - | TGTGCCAGCAGTTTCGGGACTTTTGATCAATACAATGAGCAGTTCTTC | CASSFGTFDQYNEQFF
TRBJ2-5 | - | TRBV24-1 | - | TGTGCCACCAGTGATTCTGCCTGGGCCGAGACCCAGTACTTC | CATSDSAWAETQYF
TRBJ2-7 | - | TRBV5-1 | TRBD1 | TGCGCCAGCAGCATGACAGGGCCCTCTGCCTACGAGCAGTACTTC | CASSMTGPSAYEQYF
TRBJ2-5 | once | TRBV18 | TRBD1 | TGTGCCAGCTCACCAAGAGGACAGGGGCTAAGAGAGACCCAGTACTTC | CASSPRGQGLRETQYF
TRBJ2-3 | - | TRBV4-3 | - | TGCGCCAGCAGCCAAACCCGGCCTCGGTGGGGCACAGATACGCAGTATTTT | CASSQTRPRWGTDTQYF
TRBJ2-3 | once | TRBV6-1 | TRBD2 | TGTGCCAGCAGTGGCTCGACTAGCGGGAGAAGGACAGATACGCAGTATTTT | CASSGSTSGRRTDTQYF
TRBJ2-1 | once | TRBV6-5 | - | TGTGCCACTAAGCCCGGGGGTAGGTACAATGAGCAGTTCTTC | CATKPGGRYNEQFF
TRBJ1-2 | - | TRBV3-1/TRBV3-2 | - | TGTGCCAGCAGCCAGCCTGCGGGTTCTCGTGGCTACACCTTC | CASSQPAGSRGYTF
TRBJ2-1 | - | TRBV10-3 | - | TGTGCCACGTTAGACAGCCGGTCCTACAATGAGCAGTTCTTC | CATLDSRSYNEQFF
TRBJ2-3 | - | TRBV7-6 | - | TGTGCCAGCAGCGCCTTATTCACAGATACGCAGTATTTT | CASSALFTDTQYF
TRBJ2-7 | - | TRBV2 | - | TGTGCCAGCAGTACCGGGACCTACGAGCAGTACTTC | CASSTGTYEQYF
TRBJ2-7 | - | TRBV7-2 | - | TGTGCCAGCAGCCCGGGACAAAGCTCCTACGAGCAGTACTTC | CASSPGQSSYEQYF
TRBJ1-2 | - | TRBV11-3 | - | TGTGCCAGCAGCTTAGTGGTACCTCGGGGCTACACCTTC | CASSLVVPRGYTF
TRBJ2-7 | once | TRBV6-5 | TRBD1 | TGTGCCAGCAGTTCCCGACAGGGGTCCACCTACGAGCAGTACTTC | CASSSRQGSTYEQYF
TRBJ1-1 | - | TRBV18 | - | TGTGCCAGCTCACCAGTCCCAGGGGAGAACACTGAAGCTTTCTTT | CASSPVPGENTEAFF